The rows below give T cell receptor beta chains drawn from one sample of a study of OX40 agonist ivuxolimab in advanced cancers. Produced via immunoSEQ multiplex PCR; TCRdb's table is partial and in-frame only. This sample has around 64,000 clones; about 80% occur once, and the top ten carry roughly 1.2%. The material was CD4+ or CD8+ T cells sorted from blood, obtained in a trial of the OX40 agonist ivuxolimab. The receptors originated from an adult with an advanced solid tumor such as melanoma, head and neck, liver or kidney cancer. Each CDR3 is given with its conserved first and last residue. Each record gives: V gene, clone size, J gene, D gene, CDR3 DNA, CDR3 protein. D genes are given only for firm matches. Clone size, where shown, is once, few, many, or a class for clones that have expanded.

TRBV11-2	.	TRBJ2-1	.	TGTGCCAGCAGCTTAGGAAGAGGGGAGCATCAATTGCAGTTCTTC	CASSLGRGEHQLQFF
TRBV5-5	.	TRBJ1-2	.	TGTGCCAGCAGCTTGGGATCTCCGTATGGCTACACCTTC	CASSLGSPYGYTF
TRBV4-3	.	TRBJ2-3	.	TGCGCCAGCATGGCGGTCGGCACAGATACGCAGTATTTT	CASMAVGTDTQYF
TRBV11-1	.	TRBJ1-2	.	TGTGCCAGCAGCTTAGACTCTTATCCTCGGCGGTATGGCTACACCTTC	CASSLDSYPRRYGYTF
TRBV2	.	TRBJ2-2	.	TGTGCCACTTCAAGGGACACCGGGGAGCTGTTTTTT	CATSRDTGELFF
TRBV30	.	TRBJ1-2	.	TGTGCCTGGACTCGCAGGGCCTACTATGGCTACACCTTC	CAWTRRAYYGYTF
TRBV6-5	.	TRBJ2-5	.	TGTGCCAGCAGTCGAAACAGGGTAGAGACCCAGTACTTC	CASSRNRVETQYF
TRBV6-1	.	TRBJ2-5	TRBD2	TGTGCCAGCAGTGACCGGACTAGCGGGGGAATGATACTAAAAGAGACCCAGTACTTC	CASSDRTSGGMILKETQYF
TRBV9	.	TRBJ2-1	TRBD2	TGTGCCAGCAGCGTAGAAGTCCTAGCGGGGTACTCCTACAATGAGCAGTTCTTC	CASSVEVLAGYSYNEQFF
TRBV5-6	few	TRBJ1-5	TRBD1	TGTGCCAGCAGCCCCGGGACAGGGGCTTCCAATCAGCCCCAGCATTTT	CASSPGTGASNQPQHF
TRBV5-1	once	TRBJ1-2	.	TGCGCCAGCAGCTTGGCAGACACCAACGGACGGGGCTACACCTTC	CASSLADTNGRGYTF
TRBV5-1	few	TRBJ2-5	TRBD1	TGCGCCAGCAGCTCAACCGGGACAGGGATACAAGAGACCCAGTACTTC	CASSSTGTGIQETQYF
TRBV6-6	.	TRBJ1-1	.	TGTGCCAGCAGTCCCTGGAACACTGAAGCTTTCTTT	CASSPWNTEAFF
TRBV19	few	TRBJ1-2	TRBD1	TGTGCCAGCCTAGACGTGAAGGGGGCTCACGGCTACACCTTC	CASLDVKGAHGYTF
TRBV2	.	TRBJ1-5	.	TGTGCCAGCAACTTAATAGGGGGGGGTCTTCAGCCCCAGCATTTT	CASNLIGGGLQPQHF
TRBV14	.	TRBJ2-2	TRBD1	TGTGCCAGCAGCCAAGCGACAGGGGAGAGCGGGGAGCTGTTTTTT	CASSQATGESGELFF
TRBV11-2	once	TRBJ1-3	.	TGTGCCAGCAGCTTAGCCTTACAGGGCCACACCATATATTTT	CASSLALQGHTIYF
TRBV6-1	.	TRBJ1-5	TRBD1	TGTGCCAGCAGAGGGACAGGGATCGGGCCCCAGCATTTT	CASRGTGIGPQHF
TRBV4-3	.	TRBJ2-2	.	TGCGCCAGCAGCCAAGAATTGAGCGGGGAGCTGTTTTTT	CASSQELSGELFF
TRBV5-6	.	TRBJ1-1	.	TGTGCCAGCAGCCAACTAACGACGTTTCCTGAAGCTTTCTTT	CASSQLTTFPEAFF
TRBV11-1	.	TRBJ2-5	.	TGTGCCAGCAGCCCCGAATACTTTCCCGGGACCATTCAAGAGACCCAGTACTTC	CASSPEYFPGTIQETQYF
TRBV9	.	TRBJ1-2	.	TGTGCCAGCAGTGAAGCTCAATATGGCTACACCTTC	CASSEAQYGYTF
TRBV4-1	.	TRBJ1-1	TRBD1	TGCGCCAGCAGCCAAGGGACAGGGGACACTGAAGCTTTCTTT	CASSQGTGDTEAFF
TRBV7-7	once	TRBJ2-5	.	TGTGCTAGCAGCTTAGGAACCCTGGGGGAGACCCAGTACTTC	CASSLGTLGETQYF
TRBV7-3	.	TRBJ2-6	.	TGTGCCAGCAGCTTAACGGGGCGTCTCTCTGGGGCCAACGTCCTGACTTTC	CASSLTGRLSGANVLTF
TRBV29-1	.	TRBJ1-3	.	TGCAGCGTTGGGAAGGGAACTGGAAACACCATATATTTT	CSVGKGTGNTIYF
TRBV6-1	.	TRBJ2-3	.	TGTGCCAGCAGTGAACACTCGGGGAGAGATACGCAGTATTTT	CASSEHSGRDTQYF
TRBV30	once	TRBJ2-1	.	TGTGCCTGGAGTGTACTGACGGCCTCCAATGAGCAGTTCTTC	CAWSVLTASNEQFF
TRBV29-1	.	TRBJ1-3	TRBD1	TGCAGCGTTCAGGACAGGGCGTACACCATATATTTT	CSVQDRAYTIYF
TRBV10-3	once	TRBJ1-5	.	TGTGCCATCGGCCAAGCAGGAGTTAGCAATCAGCCCCAGCATTTT	CAIGQAGVSNQPQHF
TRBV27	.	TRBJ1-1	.	TGTGCCAGCATCCGGTGGTCTAGGCACACTGAAGCTTTCTTT	CASIRWSRHTEAFF
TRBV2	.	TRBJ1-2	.	TGTGCCAGCAGTGAAGCGTTTCTGAATAACTATGGCTACACCTTC	CASSEAFLNNYGYTF
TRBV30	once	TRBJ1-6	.	TGTGCCTGGAGTGGTTCGGGGCAATATAATTCACCCCTCCACTTT	CAWSGSGQYNSPLHF
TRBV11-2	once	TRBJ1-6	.	TGTGCCAGCAGCTTAGAATCCAGCAGGGGAGGTTCACCCCTCCACTTT	CASSLESSRGGSPLHF